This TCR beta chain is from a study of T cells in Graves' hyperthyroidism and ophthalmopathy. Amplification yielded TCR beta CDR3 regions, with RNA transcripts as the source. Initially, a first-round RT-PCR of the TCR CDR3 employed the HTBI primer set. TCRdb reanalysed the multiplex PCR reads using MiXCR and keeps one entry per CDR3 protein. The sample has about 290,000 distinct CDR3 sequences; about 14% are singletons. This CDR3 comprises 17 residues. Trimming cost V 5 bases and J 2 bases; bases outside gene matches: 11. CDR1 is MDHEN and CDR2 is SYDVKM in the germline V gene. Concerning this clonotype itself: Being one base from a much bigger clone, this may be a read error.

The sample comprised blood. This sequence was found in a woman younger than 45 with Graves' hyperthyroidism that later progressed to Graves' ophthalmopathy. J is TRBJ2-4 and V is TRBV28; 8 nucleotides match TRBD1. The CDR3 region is CASSPQGQGLTKNIQYF. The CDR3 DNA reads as TGTGCCAGCAGTCCCCAAGGACAGGGCCTAACCAAAAACATTCAGTACTTC.